Shown below are 22 T cell receptor beta chains from a single sample sequenced in a study of T cell responses to AZD1222 COVID-19 vaccine. Data came from immunoSEQ multiplex PCR; TCRdb stores just in-frame clones and leaves some out. Found here are approximately 140,000 clones, about 92% of them singletons; the top ten hold approximately 3.4%. Sequencing used peripheral blood, obtained 28 days after the second AZD1222 dose. The receptors originated from an adult who received the AZD1222 COVID-19 vaccine.

The chain employs TRBV2 and TRBJ1-6, with TRBD1 matching over 8 bases. Trimming took 7 bases from V and 10 from J; bases not matched to a gene: 6. Germline assignment: CDR1 SNHLY and CDR2 FYNNEI. The length of the CDR3 is 13 residues. The CDR3 nucleotides read TGTGCCAGCAACAGGGGGTCCCCCTCACCCCTCCACTTT. It codes for CASNRGSPSPLHF.

The rearrangement joins TRBV11-2 to TRBJ2-7, with TRBD1 identical over 12 bases. This CDR3 is built from 15 residues. V lost 6 bases, J lost 4 bases, and 7 bases stayed unmatched. CDR1 is SGHAT, CDR2 FQNNGV, per germline. CDR3 residues: CASSPGTGGEYEQYF. CDR3 in DNA: TGTGCCAGCAGTCCCGGGACAGGGGGCGAATACGAGCAGTACTTC.

V usage is TRBV6-5 and J usage is TRBJ2-5, with no clear D. V was shortened by 0 bases and J by 5 bases, with 16 bases between the two germline ends. The CDR3 loop spans 16 amino acids. Germline-derived CDR1 and CDR2 are MNHEY and SVGAGI. CDR3 sequence reads: CASSYSMGGGSETQYF. The DNA of the CDR3 is TGTGCCAGCAGTTACTCGATGGGTGGTGGATCGGAGACCCAGTACTTC.

In its sample, this clone was seen once. CDR3 sequence: CASSFAPGQIYEQYF. CDR3 nucleotide sequence: TGCGCCAGCAGCTTCGCACCGGGACAGATCTACGAGCAGTACTTC. The genes are TRBV5-1 and TRBJ2-7; 7 bases agree with TRBD1. This CDR3 is 15 amino acids long. Germline CDR1 and CDR2: SGHRS and YFSETQ. The J segment lost 3 bases and the V segment lost 2 bases, leaving 8 bases of the junction unmatched.

This chain connects TRBV27 to TRBJ2-4, with D perhaps matching TRBD1 (6 bases). V was shortened by 5 bases and J by 14 bases, with 22 bases between the two germline ends. This CDR3 region has 14 residues. The germline gives CDR1 MNHEY, CDR2 SMNVEV (reference sequence). The CDR3 bases are TGTGCCAGCAGTGTCCGACAGGTTGGATCACCCAAGTACTTC. This codes for CASSVRQVGSPKYF.

The chain joins TRBV2 to TRBJ2-7; D unclear. Trimming took 0 bases from V and 3 from J, leaving 6 bases between them. CDR1 is SNHLY, CDR2 FYNNEI, per germline. The CDR3 runs 13 residues. The CDR3 loop reads CASSEAENYEQYF. The CDR3 DNA sequence: TGTGCCAGCAGTGAAGCAGAAAACTACGAGCAGTACTTC.

The V and J genes are TRBV25-1 and TRBJ1-3; 7 nucleotides line up with TRBD1. There are 15 residues in the CDR3. V gave up 4 bases and J gave up 7 bases; unmatched junction bases: 10. Germline loops: CDR1 MGHDK, CDR2 SYGVNS. The CDR3 sequence: CASSVRARGSNTIYF. CDR3 nucleotide sequence: TGTGCCAGCAGTGTAAGGGCCAGGGGGTCGAACACCATATATTTT. Looking up the rest from reference TRBV25-1 and TRBJ1-3 gives the full variable domain: EADIYQTPRYLVIGTGKKITLECSQTMGHDKMYWYQQDPGMELHLIHYSYGVNSTEKGDLSSESTVSRIRTEHFPLTLESARPSHTSQYLCASSVRARGSNTIYFGEGSWLTVV.

V usage is TRBV6-2 or TRBV6-3 and J usage is TRBJ2-3; D might be TRBD1 or TRBD2, each matching 5 bases. V was trimmed by 0 bases and J by 3 bases, leaving 16 bases between them. Germline lookup yields CDR1 MNHEY and CDR2 SVGEGT. The CDR3 consists of 17 residues. In DNA, the CDR3 is TGTGCCAGCAGTTACTCGAGGGGTGCCCCAGAGACAGATACGCAGTATTTT. Translating it yields CASSYSRGAPETDTQYF.

The rearrangement links TRBV7-8 to TRBJ1-4, with D uncertain. Trimming took off 4 bases at V and 0 bases at J, with 6 bases between the two ends. From germline, CDR1 is SGHVS and CDR2 FQNEAQ. This CDR3 is 14 amino acids long. This CDR3 is CASSSGATNEKLFF. The CDR3 nucleotides are TGTGCCAGCAGCTCTGGGGCAACTAATGAAAAACTGTTTTTT.

The J gene is TRBJ1-3, the V gene TRBV2, with D uncertain. The CDR3 sequence is 15 residues long. In germline, CDR1 is SNHLY, CDR2 FYNNEI. With 1 base removed from V and 0 bases from J, the gap between germline ends came to 7 bases. CDR3 nucleotide sequence: TGTGCCAGCAGTGAAGACGGTCCCTCTGGAAACACCATATATTTT. Protein product: CASSEDGPSGNTIYF.

The genes are TRBV24-1 and TRBJ2-7; D gene ambiguous. This CDR3 comprises 13 residues. Trimming pared 1 base from V and 3 bases from J, leaving 6 bases between. Germline lookup yields CDR1 KGHDR and CDR2 SFDVKD. The CDR3 reads CATSDFKGYEQYF. CDR3 nucleotide sequence: TGTGCCACCAGTGATTTTAAGGGCTACGAGCAGTACTTC.

In this sample, this clone turned up once. Here the CDR3 reads CASSLVWTVSGNTIYF. CDR3 bases: TGTGCCAGCAGCTTAGTTTGGACGGTCTCTGGAAACACCATATATTTT. The J gene is TRBJ1-3, the V gene TRBV11-2; no clear D gene. The CDR3 loop spans 16 amino acids. V was shortened by 1 base and J by 0 bases, with 10 bases between the two germline ends. Germline V gene lookup returns CDR1 SGHAT and CDR2 FQNNGV.

Note on this clone: Compared with germline, one end of the junction differs, possibly owing to a read error. This CDR3 is CASGDRGYSNQPQHF. CDR3 DNA: TGCGCCAGCGGTGACAGGGGATATAGCAATCAGCCCCAGCATTTT. The chain is built from TRBV10-2 and TRBJ1-5; the match to TRBD1 covers 8 bases. CDR3 size: 15 residues. The germline V gene encodes CDR1 WSHSY and CDR2 SAAADI.

V usage is TRBV27 and J usage is TRBJ2-6; possibly TRBD1 or TRBD2 for D (5 bases each). The CDR3 has 21 residues. Trimming removed 2 bases at V and 0 bases at J, with 23 bases between. CDR1 MNHEY and CDR2 SMNVEV come from the germline V gene (reference sequence). The chain's CDR3 is CASSLEGFWGLNRSGANVLTF. CDR3 nucleotide sequence: TGTGCCAGCAGTTTAGAGGGTTTTTGGGGCTTAAACCGCTCTGGGGCCAACGTCCTGACTTTC. Variable domain in full (rest from reference TRBV27 and TRBJ2-6): EAQVTQNPRYLITVTGKKLTVTCSQNMNHEYMSWYRQDPGLGLRQIYYSMNVEVTDKGDVPEGYKVSRKEKRNFPLILESPSPNQTSLYFCASSLEGFWGLNRSGANVLTFGAGSRLTVL.

This chain uses TRBV5-4 with TRBJ1-1, with D hard to call. The CDR3 loop spans 13 amino acids. Germline CDR1 and CDR2: SGHNT and YYREEE (reference sequence). V was shortened by 5 bases and J by 7 bases, with 15 bases between the two germline ends. Here the CDR3 reads CASRLRAGDEAFF. The CDR3 bases are TGTGCCAGCAGGCTTCGTGCCGGAGATGAAGCTTTCTTT.

The J gene is TRBJ1-5, the V gene TRBV24-1; TRBD1 matches 8 bases. This CDR3 is 15 amino acids long. V was clipped by 6 bases and J by 1 base; unmatched bases: 4. Looked up from germline, CDR1 is KGHDR and CDR2 is SFDVKD. CDR3 nucleotide sequence: TGTGCCACCAGTCAGGGGGCGCGGAGCAATCAGCCCCAGCATTTT. Protein product: CATSQGARSNQPQHF.

This clone was observed once. The gene calls are TRBV4-1 and TRBJ1-6; D might be TRBD1 (6 bases). Germline CDR1 reads MGHRA; CDR2 reads YSYEKL. Trimming pared 2 bases from V and 3 bases from J, leaving 8 bases between. This CDR3 is built from 15 residues. The CDR3 spells CASSQLQGYNSPLHF. CDR3 DNA: TGCGCCAGCAGCCAACTACAGGGCTATAATTCACCCCTCCACTTT.

The CDR3 loop is CASSEGTGTPLHF. The CDR3 coding sequence is TGTGCCAGCAGTGAGGGGACAGGGACGCCCCTCCACTTT. The chain combines TRBV2 with TRBJ1-6; 9 bases align to TRBD1. Trimming cost V 3 bases and J 13 bases; bases outside gene matches: 4. CDR1 is SNHLY and CDR2 is FYNNEI in the germline V gene. The CDR3 sequence is 13 residues long.

This chain joins TRBV5-6 and TRBJ1-5; D possibly corresponds to TRBD1 (5 bases). The CDR3 has 19 residues. CDR1 is SGHDT and CDR2 is YYEEEE in the germline V gene. The V and J ends lost 0 bases and 0 bases respectively, with 19 bases between them. The CDR3 loop is CASSLGKGRGPYSNQPQHF. The CDR3 DNA follows: TGTGCCAGCAGCTTGGGAAAAGGGAGGGGACCTTATAGCAATCAGCCCCAGCATTTT.

CDR3 region: CASIRPRVVCRASGNTIYF. Here the CDR3 DNA reads TGCGCCAGCATTCGCCCCAGGGTTGTTTGTAGGGCCTCTGGAAACACCATATATTTT. This chain joins TRBV10-1 and TRBJ1-3; D is possibly TRBD1 (5 bases). The V and J ends lost 7 bases and 0 bases respectively, with 25 bases between them. CDR1 and CDR2 (germline): WNHNN, SYGVQD (reference sequence). The CDR3 loop spans 19 amino acids.

The CDR3: CASSFGVTSGRAYEQYF. The CDR3 DNA follows: TGTGCCAGCAGCTTCGGTGTGACTAGCGGGAGGGCCTACGAGCAGTACTTC. The V gene is TRBV5-4, the J gene TRBJ2-7; TRBD2 aligns across 14 bases. The CDR3 runs to 17 residues. Germline assignment: CDR1 SGHNT and CDR2 YYREEE (reference sequence). The ends lost 2 bases at V and 2 bases at J; junction bases unmatched: 6.

This rearrangement joins TRBV12-5 to TRBJ2-1; tentatively, D is TRBD2 (6 bases). Trimming took 5 bases from V and 0 from J, leaving 11 bases between them. This CDR3 contains 15 residues. The germline CDR1 and CDR2 sequences are LGHNT and FRNRAP. Here the CDR3 reads CASGSGPSSYNEQFF. DNA for the CDR3: TGTGCTAGTGGTAGCGGGCCAAGCTCCTACAATGAGCAGTTCTTC.